This TCR beta chain was documented in a study of blood T cell repertoires in COVID-19 (dated by TCRdb to 2018 to 2020). In terms of the full investigation: Collaborator samples came from the United States, Italy and Spain and covered acute and convalescent phases of COVID-19. A de-identified subject ID, COVID-19 status, age in years and sex were almost always included in the sample metadata. The material from the prospective study consisted of cDNA or gDNA derived from T cells, B-cell-depleted T cells, or PBMCs. Deeply sampled blood TCRbeta repertoires from subjects exposed to, actively infected with, or recovered from COVID-19 were included in the dataset. A freely available public database, intended as a resource for researchers studying the immune response to SARS-CoV-2, is where the repertoires were released. Samples came from the ongoing ImmuneRACE study (first 160 participants) plus 1,254 subjects from 6 global collaborators. HLA class I and class II types, where available, came from metadata supplied by the sample provider rather than from assay-based typing. Study-level results and caveats: How much clinical and demographic metadata was included differed by source and by participant, and the metadata was provided uncurated.

Collaborating institutions collected whole blood in K2EDTA tubes following their own protocols. Collaborator samples were shipped for TCRbeta analysis as frozen whole blood, isolated PBMCs, or DNA extracted from either sample type. Including cysteine and phenylalanine, the CDR3 has 19 amino acids. This entry keeps only the CDR3 DNA: 57 bases, framed from base 1. CDR1 and CDR2 were assigned from the germline V gene as SGHRS and YFSETQ. Trimming leaves V shorter by 5 bases and J shorter by 6 bases, with the junction holding 15 bases beyond the gene matches. This clone turned up a few times. Which antigen it targets is not known. Nothing much larger sits one base from this clone, and base qualities are not available. TCRbeta CDR3 regions were amplified from genomic DNA by means of the immunoSEQ Assay, a bias-controlled multiplex PCR. The source study handled its data this way. The number of nucleated cells in each sample was estimated by amplification of reference gene primers within the assay. Sequence reads were collapsed and filtered to measure the absolute abundance of every unique TCRbeta CDR3 rearrangement. For each sample, productive Simpson clonality was calculated as the square root of Simpson's diversity index across productive rearrangements. TCRdb's version of the immuneACCESS table is confined to in-frame rearrangements and falls short of the full clone set. An unresolved V gene accounts for under half of the shortfall where checked; the remainder is of unknown origin. V, J and clone size were drawn from that table, and D and trimming were deduced from the DNA. In this sample the table shows roughly 160,000 clones, approximately 84% of which occur a single time. The leading ten clones occupy approximately 14% of the sample.

Sequenced material: peripheral blood. The rearrangement joined TRBV5-1 to TRBJ2-1; the central 15 bases match TRBD2. This clonotype was obtained from a man aged 18 to 30 with active or convalescent COVID-19. The nucleotides read TGCGCCAGCAGGCGCTCCGGGACTAGCGGGAGGCCCTCCAGCAATGAGCAGTTCTTC. This gives the protein CASRRSGTSGRPSSNEQFF.